One sample yielded the 20 T cell receptor beta chains listed below, sequenced in a study of shared clonotypes between healthy human individuals. Clones were read by immunoSEQ multiplex PCR, and TCRdb kept only the in-frame ones, dropping some. The table shows some 580,000 clones, with more than 95% occurring only once. Sequencing was performed on naive CD4+ T cells sorted from blood. Documented subset: CD45RA+ positively selected. Receptor source: a woman aged 25 to 45 in good health.

J is TRBJ2-7 and V is TRBV18; 7 positions agree with TRBD2. Germline-derived CDR1 and CDR2 are KGHSH and LQKENI. This CDR3 region has 14 residues. Unmatched junction bases numbered 5, after V lost 4 bases and J lost 2 bases. Here the CDR3 DNA reads TGTGCCAGCTCACGGTTTGCGGGAGCCTACGAGCAGTACTTC. Protein sequence: CASSRFAGAYEQYF. The whole variable domain, remainder taken from reference TRBV18 and TRBJ2-7, is NAGVMQNPRHLVRRRGQEARLRCSPMKGHSHVYWYRQLPEEGLKFMVYLQKENIIDESGMPKERFSAEFPKEGPSILRIQQVVRGDSAAYFCASSRFAGAYEQYFGPGTRLTVT.

J is TRBJ2-5 and V is TRBV15; 9 bases map to TRBD1. Trimming at V came to 2 bases and at J to 4 bases, leaving 8 bases not matched to a gene. The V gene's germline CDR1 is LNHNV and CDR2 YYDKDF (reference sequence). The CDR3 is 16 amino acids. The CDR3 here is CATSRPDRGSGETQYF. The CDR3 DNA sequence: TGTGCCACCAGCAGACCGGACAGGGGCTCTGGAGAGACCCAGTACTTC.

CDR3 protein: CASSPLAPLPGRKETQYF. In DNA form, the CDR3 reads TGTGCCAGCTCACCATTGGCACCCCTACCGGGACGGAAAGAGACCCAGTACTTC. The chain carries TRBV18 and TRBJ2-5, with D perhaps matching TRBD1 or TRBD2 (5 bases each). The V gene's germline CDR1 is KGHSH and CDR2 LQKENI. V lost 2 bases to trimming and J lost 3 bases, with 22 bases between them. The length of the CDR3 is 18 residues.

The chain couples TRBV5-4 to TRBJ2-3, with 7 bases lining up with TRBD1. The CDR3 runs to 15 residues. Trimming took 4 bases from V and 2 from J; bases not matched to a gene: 7. CDR1 is SGHNT and CDR2 is YYREEE in the germline V gene (reference sequence). CDR3 sequence: CASSEDRRPTDTQYF. CDR3 nucleotide sequence: TGTGCCAGCAGCGAGGACAGGAGGCCCACAGATACGCAGTATTTT.

Only one count was recorded for this clone. V usage is TRBV4-1 and J usage is TRBJ2-3; 8 bases agree with TRBD2. This CDR3 spans 16 amino acids. The germline V gene encodes CDR1 MGHRA and CDR2 YSYEKL. The V segment lost 0 bases and the J segment 4 bases; nucleotides outside the gene matches: 6. The CDR3 bases are TGCGCCAGCAGCCAAGAACAGTTAGCGGGATCAGATACGCAGTATTTT. Translation gives CASSQEQLAGSDTQYF.

The gene calls are TRBV5-4 and TRBJ2-5; the D is unclear. The closer fit of TRBJ2-7 to the DNA end suggests the J call may be wrong. The germline gives CDR1 SGHNT, CDR2 YYREEE (reference sequence). The CDR3 spans 14 residues. CDR3 loop: CASSPKTSSYEQYF. The CDR3 DNA sequence: TGTGCCAGCAGCCCCAAAACGAGCTCCTACGAGCAGTACTTC.

The rearrangement links TRBV6-5 to TRBJ2-5; D gene ambiguous. Germline V gene data show CDR1 as MNHEY and CDR2 as SVGAGI. Trimming removed 2 bases at V and 7 bases at J, with 11 bases between. The CDR3 length is 13 residues. CDR3 sequence (DNA): TGTGCCAGCAGTTACCCCCCCGCCTGGACCCAGTACTTC. This sequence encodes CASSYPPAWTQYF.

The rearrangement links TRBV7-2 to TRBJ1-2; D is unclear. The CDR3 has 18 amino acids. The V gene lost 0 bases and the J gene lost 7 bases, with 24 bases spanning the gap. Germline V gene data show CDR1 as SGHTA and CDR2 as FQGNSA. This CDR3 is CASSLASRRVLNPGGYTF. CDR3 DNA sequence: TGTGCCAGCAGCTTAGCATCCCGCCGGGTCCTAAATCCTGGTGGCTACACCTTC.

The J gene is TRBJ1-2, the V gene TRBV7-9; maybe TRBD1 (6 bases). The germline V and J ends were trimmed by 4 bases and 4 bases, with 13 bases remaining between them. Germline-derived CDR1 and CDR2 are SEHNR and FQNEAQ (reference sequence). CDR3 length equals 14 residues. Written as DNA, the CDR3 is TGTGCCAGCAGCTCAGGGACATTTACCTATGGCTACACCTTC. The encoded protein is CASSSGTFTYGYTF.

This chain connects TRBV18 to TRBJ2-3; the match to TRBD2 covers 9 bases. The CDR3 runs 15 residues. The V and J ends lost 4 bases and 0 bases, in that order; junction bases with no gene match: 2. Germline values: CDR1 KGHSH, CDR2 LQKENI. Written as DNA, the CDR3 is TGTGCCAGCTCACTGGGACTAGCTAGCACAGATACGCAGTATTTT. This gives the protein CASSLGLASTDTQYF. The full variable domain, in which reference TRBV18 and TRBJ2-3 provide the parts outside the CDR3, is NAGVMQNPRHLVRRRGQEARLRCSPMKGHSHVYWYRQLPEEGLKFMVYLQKENIIDESGMPKERFSAEFPKEGPSILRIQQVVRGDSAAYFCASSLGLASTDTQYFGPGTRLTVL.

This rearrangement joins TRBV5-1 to TRBJ2-3; possibly TRBD2 for D (5 bases). Looked up from germline, CDR1 is SGHRS and CDR2 is YFSETQ. The CDR3 is 15 amino acids. V was trimmed by 4 bases and J by 1 base, leaving 13 bases between them. CDR3 in DNA: TGCGCCAGCAGCCCGGGAAGACCTGGCACAGATACGCAGTATTTT. Translated: CASSPGRPGTDTQYF.

The V and J genes are TRBV27 and TRBJ2-7; TRBD2 matches at 7 bases. Germline V gene lookup returns CDR1 MNHEY and CDR2 SMNVEV (reference sequence). The length of the CDR3 is 14 residues. V was pared by 3 bases and J by 3 bases, with 5 bases of the junction left unmatched. The DNA of the CDR3 is TGTGCCAGCAGTTTCATGGCGGGAGTCTACGAGCAGTACTTC. This encodes CASSFMAGVYEQYF.

V usage is TRBV18 and J usage is TRBJ2-2; D unclear. Trimming removed 8 bases at V and 5 bases at J, with 12 bases between. CDR1 and CDR2 (germline): KGHSH, LQKENI. The CDR3 spans 13 residues. The CDR3 DNA sequence: TGTGCCAGCCCCCTCGGCGGTACCGGGGAGCTGTTTTTT. Translation: CASPLGGTGELFF.

V and J are TRBV6-1 and TRBJ1-4, with D perhaps TRBD1 (5 bases). The germline V gene encodes CDR1 MNHNS and CDR2 SASEGT. The length of the CDR3 is 14 residues. V was pared by 2 bases and J by 8 bases, with 12 bases between. CDR3 protein: CASSEILGDEKLFF. CDR3 DNA: TGTGCCAGCAGTGAAATTCTAGGGGACGAAAAACTGTTTTTT.

CDR3 coding DNA: TGTGCCAGCAGCTACGGTCTGGACATTCAGTACTTC. This sequence encodes CASSYGLDIQYF. This rearrangement joins TRBV14 to TRBJ2-4; no clear D. The V end lost 5 bases, the J end lost 8 bases, and 10 bases lay between the germline ends. The CDR3 sequence is 12 residues long. Germline V gene sequence: CDR1 SGHDN, CDR2 FVKESK.

This chain uses TRBV5-1 with TRBJ1-5, with D possibly matching TRBD1 (5 bases). Germline-derived CDR1 and CDR2 are SGHRS and YFSETQ. The CDR3 totals 15 residues. Trimming took 2 bases from V and 5 from J, leaving 14 bases between them. CDR3 in amino acids: CASSFLSGQDQPQHF. DNA of the CDR3: TGCGCCAGCAGCTTTCTGTCGGGGCAGGATCAGCCCCAGCATTTT. Filled out from reference TRBV5-1 and TRBJ1-5, the complete variable domain reads KAGVTQTPRYLIKTRGQQVTLSCSPISGHRSVSWYQQTPGQGLQFLFEYFSETQRNKGNFPGRFSGRQFSNSRSEMNVSTLELGDSALYLCASSFLSGQDQPQHFGDGTRLSIL.

V is TRBV15 and J is TRBJ2-5; 7 bases are a match to TRBD2. The V gene end was trimmed by 4 bases and the J gene end by 6 bases; junction bases not matched to a gene: 17. The CDR3 totals 17 residues. The V gene's germline CDR1 is LNHNV and CDR2 YYDKDF (reference sequence). The CDR3 protein is CATSTFVGGRAVQTQYF. CDR3 coding DNA: TGTGCCACCAGCACTTTCGTAGGAGGGAGGGCCGTCCAGACCCAGTACTTC.

Regarding this clone: The identical CDR3 is also encoded by other nucleotide sequences in the sample. J is TRBJ2-7 and V is TRBV18, with D perhaps being TRBD1 or TRBD2 (5 bases each). CDR3 length: 14 amino acids. CDR1 is KGHSH and CDR2 is LQKENI in the germline V gene. Trimming took 1 base from V and 1 from J, leaving 8 bases between them. The CDR3, as DNA: TGTGCCAGCTCACCACGTGGGACGTCCTACGAGCAGTACTTC. Protein: CASSPRGTSYEQYF.

This chain connects TRBV7-2 to TRBJ2-7; TRBD2 aligns across 15 bases. V was pared by 5 bases and J by 0 bases, with 11 bases of the junction left unmatched. Looked up from germline, CDR1 is SGHTA and CDR2 is FQGNSA. The CDR3 consists of 19 residues. Here the CDR3 reads CASSAGPGLAGGGSYEQYF. The CDR3 DNA follows: TGTGCCAGCAGCGCCGGCCCTGGACTAGCGGGAGGGGGCTCCTACGAGCAGTACTTC.

This chain connects TRBV5-1 to TRBJ2-1; TRBD2 might be the D (7 bases). V was cut by 1 base and J by 13 bases, with 9 bases left in between. The CDR3 is made up of 11 amino acids. Per germline, CDR1 SGHRS and CDR2 YFSETQ. The CDR3 is CASSLSGGQFF. The CDR3 nucleotides read TGCGCCAGCAGCTTGTCGGGGGGCCAGTTCTTC.